A selection of T cell receptor beta chains follows, all from one sample in a study of cytomegalovirus exposure and HLA in healthy donors. The data were produced by immunoSEQ multiplex PCR, yet TCRdb's version contains in-frame clones alone and is incomplete. Altogether approximately 270,000 clones are present, approximately 80% being singletons, with the ten largest covering 0.3% to 0.35%. Sequences were obtained from PBMCs. The receptors shown here come from a girl under 10 years old in good health and CMV-seronegative. Both conserved end residues are part of each CDR3. The order of the fields is V gene, J gene, D gene, clone size, CDR3 DNA, CDR3 protein. D genes are given only for firm matches. Size is omitted from some rows. Given values are once, few, many or a class for expanded clones.

>TRBV28|TRBJ1-4|-|-
TGTGCCAGCAGTTTCTCCCAGGATGAAAAACTGTTTTTT
CASSFSQDEKLFF
>TRBV27|TRBJ1-5|TRBD1|-
TGTGCCAGCAGTTTAGGGACAGGGGGCCGGCCCCAGCATTTT
CASSLGTGGRPQHF
>TRBV28|TRBJ2-5|TRBD1|-
TGTGCCAGCAGTTGGGTGTGGGGACAGCAAGAGACCCAGTACTTC
CASSWVWGQQETQYF
>TRBV6-5|TRBJ1-2|TRBD1|-
TGTGCCAGCAGCCCAGGGGGCTATGGCTACACCTTC
CASSPGGYGYTF
>TRBV30|TRBJ2-7|-|-
TGTGCCTGGAGTGTAGGGGCCCCCAACGAGCAGTACTTC
CAWSVGAPNEQYF
>TRBV5-1|TRBJ2-2|-|-
TGCGCCAGCAGCCCGGACACCGGGGAGCTGTTTTTT
CASSPDTGELFF
>TRBV19|TRBJ2-7|TRBD1|-
TGTGCCAGTAGTTTTAGACAGGGCGCCGAGCAGTACTTC
CASSFRQGAEQYF
>TRBV19|TRBJ2-7|-|-
TGTGCCAGTTCAGGGTTCGGATTGAGTAACGAGCAGTACTTC
CASSGFGLSNEQYF
>TRBV6-5|TRBJ1-5|TRBD1|-
TGTGCCAGCAGTTATGTAGCAGGGGGTGGACAGCCCCAGCATTTT
CASSYVAGGGQPQHF
>TRBV5-1|TRBJ1-1|TRBD1|-
TGTGCCAGCGGGACAGAAAACACTGAAGCTTTCTTT
CASGTENTEAFF
>TRBV11-2|TRBJ1-2|TRBD1|-
TGTGCCAGCAGCTCCCTTGGGACAGGGCATAGAGGCTACACCTTC
CASSSLGTGHRGYTF
>TRBV2|TRBJ1-5|TRBD1|-
TGTGCCAGCAGCATCGACAGGGTAGGGGATCAGCCCCAGCATTTT
CASSIDRVGDQPQHF
>TRBV15|TRBJ2-7|-|once
TGTGCCACCAGCCCCGCGGCAGCCTACGAGCAGTACTTC
CATSPAAAYEQYF
>TRBV7-9|TRBJ1-1|-|-
TGTGCCAGCAGCGACAGTGTGCAGCAGAACACTGAAGCTTTCTTT
CASSDSVQQNTEAFF
>TRBV4-2|TRBJ2-3|TRBD2|few
TGTGCCAGCAGCCAAGGGTACGGGAGGCTTATAGATACGCAGTATTTT
CASSQGYGRLIDTQYF
>TRBV5-6|TRBJ2-7|TRBD2|few
TGTGCCAGCACCGGGACTAGCGGGGGGGCGCGAGAGCAGTACTTC
CASTGTSGGAREQYF
>TRBV5-4|TRBJ2-1|TRBD2|once
TGTGCCAGCAGCTTGGACGGGGGGTTCTACAATGAGCAGTTCTTC
CASSLDGGFYNEQFF
>TRBV4-2|TRBJ1-1|-|-
TGTGCCAGCAGCCTACAATCCAGGGGTGACACTGAAGCTTTCTTT
CASSLQSRGDTEAFF
>TRBV11-1|TRBJ2-1|-|-
TGTGCCAGCAGCTTAGCGGGAGTCTGGGATGAGCAGTTCTTC
CASSLAGVWDEQFF
>TRBV29-1|TRBJ2-7|TRBD1|-
TGCAGCGCGAGGACAGGGGCATCCGAGCAGTACTTC
CSARTGASEQYF
>TRBV5-6|TRBJ2-7|TRBD2|-
TGTGCCAGCAGCTTTCTCACTAGCGGGAACTACGAGCAGTACTTC
CASSFLTSGNYEQYF
>TRBV6-5|TRBJ2-7|TRBD1|-
TGTGCCAGCAGTTACGGGACAGGGGACTACGAGCAGTACTTC
CASSYGTGDYEQYF
>TRBV13|TRBJ2-1|TRBD2|-
TGTGCCAGCAGCTTCCTCACTAGCGGGCCATATGAGCAGTTCTTC
CASSFLTSGPYEQFF
>TRBV28|TRBJ1-2|TRBD1|-
TGTGCCAGCACCCTAGACAGGGGTGGCGGCTACACCTTC
CASTLDRGGGYTF
>TRBV5-6|TRBJ2-3|-|-
TGTGCCAGCAGCCCTCCCTCCCGGTGGCAGGGGACGCAGTATTTT
CASSPPSRWQGTQYF
>TRBV5-1|TRBJ2-2|TRBD1|-
TGCGCCAGCAGCCTACAGGGGACCGGGGAGCTGTTTTTT
CASSLQGTGELFF
>TRBV30|TRBJ2-7|-|few
TGTGCCTGGAGTCGGGGTTTCTCCTACGAGCAGTACTTC
CAWSRGFSYEQYF
>TRBV7-9|TRBJ2-7|TRBD1|once
TGTGCCAGCAGCCCAGACAGGGGCCCTCCTACCTACGAGCAGTACTTC
CASSPDRGPPTYEQYF
>TRBV4-1|TRBJ2-7|TRBD1|few
TGCGCCAGCAGCCGCAACAGGGGGGCCTACGAGCAGTACTTC
CASSRNRGAYEQYF
>TRBV7-9|TRBJ2-7|TRBD2|-
TGTGCCAGCAGCCGGGGCGGCGGGGGACTGAGCTACGAGCAGTACTTC
CASSRGGGGLSYEQYF
>TRBV2|TRBJ2-7|-|once
TGTGCCAGCACAGGTTACTACGAGCAGTACTTC
CASTGYYEQYF
>TRBV30|TRBJ1-1|TRBD1|-
TGTGCCTGGAAGGGACAGCTGAACACTGAAGCTTTCTTT
CAWKGQLNTEAFF
>TRBV5-1|TRBJ2-5|-|-
TGCGCCAGCAGCTTGCGCAGGCCCCGGGAGACCCAGTACTTC
CASSLRRPRETQYF
>TRBV6-5|TRBJ2-7|TRBD2|-
TGTGCCAGCAGCCGGGGACTAGCGAACTACGAGCAGTACTTC
CASSRGLANYEQYF
>TRBV5-4|TRBJ1-1|-|-
TGTGCCAGCAGCTTGTACGGAGAGAGAGCTTTCTTT
CASSLYGERAFF
>TRBV29-1|TRBJ2-1|TRBD2|-
TGCAGCGCATGGTCGCGCGGGAGGGGTATATACAATGAGCAGTTCTTC
CSAWSRGRGIYNEQFF
>TRBV7-9|TRBJ2-1|TRBD2|-
TGTGCCAGCAGGGCTAGCGGGGAATACAATGAGCAGTTCTTC
CASRASGEYNEQFF